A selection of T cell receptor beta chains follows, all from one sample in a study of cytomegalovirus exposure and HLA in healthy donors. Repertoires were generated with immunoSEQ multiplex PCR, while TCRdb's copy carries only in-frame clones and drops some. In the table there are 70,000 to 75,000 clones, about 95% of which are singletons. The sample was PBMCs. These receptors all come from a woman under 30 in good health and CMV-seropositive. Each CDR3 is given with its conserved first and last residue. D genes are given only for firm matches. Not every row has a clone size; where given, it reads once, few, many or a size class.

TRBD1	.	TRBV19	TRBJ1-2	CASSPGTGDYGYTF	TGTGCCAGTAGTCCCGGGACAGGGGACTATGGCTACACCTTC
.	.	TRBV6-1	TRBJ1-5	CASRFNSNQPQHF	TGTGCCAGCAGGTTTAATAGCAATCAGCCCCAGCATTTT
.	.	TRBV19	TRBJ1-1	CASSSTDLNTEAFF	TGTGCCAGTAGTTCGACAGACTTGAACACTGAAGCTTTCTTT
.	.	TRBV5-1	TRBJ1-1	CASSLVPDTNTEAFF	TGCGCCAGCAGCTTGGTTCCAGATACGAACACTGAAGCTTTCTTT
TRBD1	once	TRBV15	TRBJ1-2	CATSRDRGTGGGYTF	TGTGCCACCAGCAGAGATCGGGGGACAGGGGGTGGCTACACCTTC
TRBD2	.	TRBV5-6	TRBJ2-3	CASSLGLAEGTDTQYF	TGTGCCAGCAGCCTGGGACTAGCGGAGGGCACAGATACGCAGTATTTT
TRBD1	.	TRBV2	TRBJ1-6	CASNYGQGVSPLHF	TGTGCCAGCAATTACGGACAGGGGGTATCACCCCTCCACTTT
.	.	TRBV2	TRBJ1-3	CASSEGLRSGNTIYF	TGTGCCAGCAGTGAAGGTCTCCGCTCTGGAAACACCATATATTTT
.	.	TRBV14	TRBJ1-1	CASSQGIGTTNTEAFF	TGTGCCAGCAGCCAAGGTATCGGGACAACGAACACTGAAGCTTTCTTT
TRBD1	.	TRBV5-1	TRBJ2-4	CASSLRQGAMVNIQYF	TGCGCCAGCAGCCTGCGACAGGGGGCTATGGTAAACATTCAGTACTTC
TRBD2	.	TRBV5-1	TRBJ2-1	CASSLGGLGPGTALGSRDFF	TGCGCCAGCAGCTTGGGGGGACTAGGCCCTGGTACAGCACTCGGGAGCCGGGATTTCTTC
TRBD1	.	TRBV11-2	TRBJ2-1	CASSLIRDRGNEQFF	TGTGCCAGCAGCTTAATCCGGGACAGGGGCAATGAGCAGTTCTTC
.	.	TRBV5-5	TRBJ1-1	CASSPRPGYTEAFF	TGTGCCAGCAGCCCGCGCCCGGGTTACACTGAAGCTTTCTTT
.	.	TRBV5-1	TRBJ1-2	CASSQNDANYGYTF	TGCGCCAGCAGCCAGAACGATGCTAACTATGGCTACACCTTC
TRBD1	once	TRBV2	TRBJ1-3	CASRATGDSGNTIYF	TGTGCCAGCAGGGCCACAGGGGACTCTGGAAACACCATATATTTT
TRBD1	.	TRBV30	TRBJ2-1	CAWTAGTGGSNEQFF	TGTGCCTGGACCGCCGGGACAGGAGGCTCCAATGAGCAGTTCTTC
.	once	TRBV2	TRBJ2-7	CASSVRSGGEQYF	TGTGCCAGCAGTGTCCGGTCTGGAGGCGAGCAGTACTTC
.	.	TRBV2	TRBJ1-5	CASSRDNNQPQHF	TGTGCCAGCAGCCGTGACAACAATCAGCCCCAGCATTTT
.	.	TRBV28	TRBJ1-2	CASRTASGYTF	TGTGCCAGCAGGACAGCCTCAGGCTACACCTTC
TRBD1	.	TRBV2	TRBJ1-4	CASATSRQGVPNEKLFF	TGTGCCAGCGCTACCTCGAGGCAGGGGGTTCCTAATGAAAAACTGTTTTTT
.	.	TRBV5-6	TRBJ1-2	CASSLIEINYGYTF	TGTGCCAGCAGCTTGATTGAGATAAACTATGGCTACACCTTC
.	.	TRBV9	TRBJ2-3	CASTGPGADDTDTQYF	TGTGCCAGCACCGGTCCGGGAGCGGACGACACAGATACGCAGTATTTT
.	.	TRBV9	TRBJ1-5	CASSVTPSNQPQHF	TGTGCCAGCAGCGTCACACCTAGCAATCAGCCCCAGCATTTT
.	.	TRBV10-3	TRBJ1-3	CAISETQGHTIYF	TGTGCCATCAGTGAGACGCAGGGTCACACCATATATTTT
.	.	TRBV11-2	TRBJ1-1	CASSLGSAEAFF	TGTGCCAGCAGCTTAGGGAGCGCTGAAGCTTTCTTT
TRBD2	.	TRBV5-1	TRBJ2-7	CASSLGLAGGLGEQYF	TGCGCCAGCAGCTTGGGTCTAGCGGGGGGGCTGGGAGAGCAGTACTTC
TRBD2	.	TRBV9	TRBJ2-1	CASSRAGGRGEQFF	TGTGCCAGCAGCAGGGCGGGAGGGAGGGGTGAGCAGTTCTTC
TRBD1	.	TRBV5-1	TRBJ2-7	CASSLFPDTGQGADEQYF	TGCGCCAGCAGCTTGTTCCCCGACACGGGACAGGGGGCTGACGAGCAGTACTTC